Below, 6 T cell receptor beta chains from the same sample are listed, as sequenced in a study of technical replicates of blood from a handful of donors. TCRdb's table, derived via immunoSEQ multiplex PCR, lists solely in-frame clones and lacks some. The sample consists of 53,000 or so clones, around 84% of them appearing once. The sample comprised PBMCs. Source of these receptors: a human donor in good health. Some clones in this sample may be carry-over from other donors' samples.

The DNA for the CDR3 is TGTGCCAGCAGCTACGACAGGGGGACTGAAGCTTTCTTT. It translates to CASSYDRGTEAFF. The chain employs TRBV13 and TRBJ1-1; 9 bases agree with TRBD1. V shed 4 bases and J 5 bases; nucleotides not matched to a gene: 2. The CDR3 has 13 residues. Germline CDR1 is PRHDT and CDR2 is FYEKMQ (reference sequence).

There are a few counts of this clone. The DNA of the CDR3 is TGTGCAAGTCGCTTGGCTCGGCAGGGTAGAACTGAAGCTTTCTTT. It specifies CASRLARQGRTEAFF. This rearrangement joins TRBV12-2 to TRBJ1-1; the table assigns TRBD1, which was not confirmed against the DNA. TRBV12-2 is shown as a pseudogene. This CDR3 has 15 amino acids.

V gene TRBV30 combines with J gene TRBJ2-6; D perhaps matches TRBD1 (7 bases). CDR3 length: 20 amino acids. The germline V gene encodes CDR1 GTSNPN and CDR2 SVGIG (reference sequence). The ends were cut back, 0 bases at V and 4 bases at J, with 25 bases in the middle. CDR3 sequence reads: CAWSVRRGGRGDIGANVLTF. CDR3 nucleotides: TGTGCCTGGAGTGTACGACGAGGGGGCAGGGGGGATATAGGGGCCAACGTCCTGACTTTC.

The rearrangement links TRBV4-3 to TRBJ2-7, with a weak D call TRBD2 (6 bases). Germline-derived CDR1 and CDR2 are LGHNA and YSLEER. V lost 1 base and J 0 bases, leaving 10 bases between the germline ends. The CDR3 covers 15 residues. The chain's CDR3 is CASSQGTSSSYEQYF. In DNA form, the CDR3 reads TGCGCCAGCAGCCAAGGCACTAGCAGCTCCTACGAGCAGTACTTC.

The chain combines TRBV4-2 with TRBJ2-7; D is possibly TRBD1 (5 bases). In germline, CDR1 is LGHNA, CDR2 YNFKEQ. The CDR3 consists of 16 residues. V was pared by 0 bases and J by 0 bases, with 12 bases between. DNA of the CDR3: TGTGCCAGCAGCCAAGATCAGACAGAACCCTCCTACGAGCAGTACTTC. Amino acid sequence: CASSQDQTEPSYEQYF.

This clone is a singleton in its sample. The chain couples TRBV5-1 to TRBJ1-6; 7 bases match TRBD1. This CDR3 has 15 residues. With 0 bases clipped from V and 9 bases from J, the junction kept 6 bases outside the gene matches. Germline CDR1 is SGHRS and CDR2 is YFSETQ. The CDR3 spells CASSLAGQDTSPLHF. Written as DNA, the CDR3 is TGCGCCAGCAGCTTGGCCGGACAGGACACTTCACCCCTCCACTTT. The whole variable domain, filled in from reference TRBV5-1 and TRBJ1-6, reads KAGVTQTPRYLIKTRGQQVTLSCSPISGHRSVSWYQQTPGQGLQFLFEYFSETQRNKGNFPGRFSGRQFSNSRSEMNVSTLELGDSALYLCASSLAGQDTSPLHFGNGTRLTVT.